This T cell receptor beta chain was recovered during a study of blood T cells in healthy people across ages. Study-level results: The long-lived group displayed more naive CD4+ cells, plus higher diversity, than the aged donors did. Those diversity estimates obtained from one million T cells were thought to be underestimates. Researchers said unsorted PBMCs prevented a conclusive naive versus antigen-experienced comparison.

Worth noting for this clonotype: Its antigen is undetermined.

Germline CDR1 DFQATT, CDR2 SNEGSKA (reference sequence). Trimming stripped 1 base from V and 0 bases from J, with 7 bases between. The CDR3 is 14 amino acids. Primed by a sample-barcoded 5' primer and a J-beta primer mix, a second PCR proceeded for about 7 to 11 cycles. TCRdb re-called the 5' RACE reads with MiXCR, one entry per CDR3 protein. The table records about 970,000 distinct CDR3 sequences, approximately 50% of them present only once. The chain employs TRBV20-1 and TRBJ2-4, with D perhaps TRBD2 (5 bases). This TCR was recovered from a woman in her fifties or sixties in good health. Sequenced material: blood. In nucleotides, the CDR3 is TGCAGTGCTAGAGCGGGGTTAGCCAAAAACATTCAGTACTTC. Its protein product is CSARAGLAKNIQYF.